These T cell receptor beta chains were read from a single sample in a study of blood T cell repertoires in COVID-19. Clones were sequenced by immunoSEQ multiplex PCR, and TCRdb holds only the in-frame ones, with some missing. The repertoire holds approximately 300,000 clones, roughly nine tenths seen once, with approximately 4.1% in the top ten. Input material: PBMCs or T cells enriched from blood (not recorded which). The source is a woman in her twenties or thirties who had been exposed to COVID-19. The CDR3 runs from the conserved cysteine through the conserved F or W. D genes are given only for firm matches. The size of a clone is reported for some rows only, either as once, few or many, or as a class for expanded clones.

>NA|NA|TRBV20-1|TRBJ2-1
TGCAGTGCCCGCGGGGCTAATGAGCAGTTCTTC
CSARGANEQFF
>TRBD1|once|TRBV7-3|TRBJ1-3
TGTGCCAGCAGCCCACAGGGGCTCGGAAACACCATATATTTT
CASSPQGLGNTIYF
>NA|few|TRBV7-9|TRBJ2-1
TGTGCCAGCAGCTCCCCGGGGGTGTACAATGAGCAGTTCTTC
CASSSPGVYNEQFF
>NA|NA|TRBV2|TRBJ1-1
TGTGCCAGCAGTTATATACAGGACACTGAAGCTTTCTTT
CASSYIQDTEAFF
>TRBD2|NA|TRBV30|TRBJ2-3
TGTGCCTGGAGTGTACGGGCTCCTAGCGGGGTTACAGATACGCAGTATTTT
CAWSVRAPSGVTDTQYF
>TRBD2|NA|TRBV13|TRBJ2-2
TGTGCCAGCAGCGGCGGGGGAACAAGCTCCGGGGAGCTGTTTTTT
CASSGGGTSSGELFF
>TRBD2|NA|TRBV9|TRBJ2-2
TGTGCCAGCAGCGCTCTAGCGGGCGGGAACACCGGGGAGCTGTTTTTT
CASSALAGGNTGELFF
>NA|once|TRBV7-9|TRBJ1-5
TGTGCCAGCAGCCGGGTAGAGAGCAATCAGCCCCAGCATTTT
CASSRVESNQPQHF
>NA|NA|TRBV18|TRBJ2-5
TGTGCCAGCTCACCGGGGGCCACTCAAGAGACCCAGTACTTC
CASSPGATQETQYF
>TRBD1|once|TRBV7-6|TRBJ2-1
TGTGCCAGCAGCTTCATAACCGGGACAGGGGCCAAATCCTACAATGAGCAGTTCTTC
CASSFITGTGAKSYNEQFF
>NA|NA|TRBV11-2|TRBJ1-2
TGTGCCAGCGCCGCACTGGCCAGGGTGGGTGGCTACACCTTC
CASAALARVGGYTF
>TRBD2|NA|TRBV3-1/TRBV3-2|TRBJ2-3
TGTGCCAGCAGCCAATTGGGACTAGCGGGGGACACAGATACGCAGTATTTT
CASSQLGLAGDTDTQYF
>TRBD1|NA|TRBV10-3|TRBJ2-3
TGTGCCATCAGAGGGGGACAGGGAGATGAGGGTACGCAGTATTTT
CAIRGGQGDEGTQYF
>NA|NA|TRBV12-1|TRBJ1-6
TGTGCCAGCAGCGCCCGGACAGGGATGGGTTCACCCCTCCACTTT
CASSARTGMGSPLHF